The sequence of this T cell receptor beta chain was determined in a study of CD8 T cells in ankylosing spondylitis. This clonotype was observed a handful of times. Its cognate antigen is unknown. This CDR3 contains 15 residues. Trimming pared 0 bases from V and 3 bases from J, leaving 11 bases between. Quantitative 5'-RACE with molecular barcodes generated TCR beta libraries. TCRdb reanalysed the 5' RACE reads using MiXCR and keeps one entry per CDR3 protein. The sample lists under 950,000 distinct CDR3 sequences; around 19% were seen once. Whole-study results and caveats: The disease-linked clones had a CD8+ phenotype and low blood frequencies. Ankylosing spondylitis blood seemed to carry a telltale TCR beta motif made of about 8 highly homologous variants. Matched ankylosing spondylitis synovial fluid reportedly contained a significantly enriched population of disease-linked clones.

The chain uses TRBV12-3 or TRBV12-4 and TRBJ2-5; D might be TRBD1 (5 bases). Material for sequencing was blood, either unsorted or a sorted T cell fraction (not recorded which). The receptor's source is a male donor with ankylosing spondylitis. The CDR3 DNA follows: TGTGCCAGCAGTTTAGCGCAACAGGAAAAAGAGACCCAGTACTTC. It specifies CASSLAQQEKETQYF.